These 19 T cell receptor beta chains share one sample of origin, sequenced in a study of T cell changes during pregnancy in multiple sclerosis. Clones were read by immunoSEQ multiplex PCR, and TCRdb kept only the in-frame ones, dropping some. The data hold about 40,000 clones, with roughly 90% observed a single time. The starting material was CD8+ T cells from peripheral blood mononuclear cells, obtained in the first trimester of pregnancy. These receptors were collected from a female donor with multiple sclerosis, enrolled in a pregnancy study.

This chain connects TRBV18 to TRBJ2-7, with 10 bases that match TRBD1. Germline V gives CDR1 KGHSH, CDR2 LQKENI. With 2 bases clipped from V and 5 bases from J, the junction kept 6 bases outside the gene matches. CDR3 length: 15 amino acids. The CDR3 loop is CASSPGTGVGDEQYF. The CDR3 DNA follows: TGTGCCAGCTCACCAGGGACAGGGGTCGGCGACGAGCAGTACTTC.

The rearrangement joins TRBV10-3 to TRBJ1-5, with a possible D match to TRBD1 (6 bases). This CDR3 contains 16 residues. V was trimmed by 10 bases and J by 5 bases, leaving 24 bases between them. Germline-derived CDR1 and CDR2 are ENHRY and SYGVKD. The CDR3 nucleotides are TGTGCCAGCAGGCCACAGGGAGAAAGGTCTGATCAGCCCCAGCATTTT. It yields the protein CASRPQGERSDQPQHF.

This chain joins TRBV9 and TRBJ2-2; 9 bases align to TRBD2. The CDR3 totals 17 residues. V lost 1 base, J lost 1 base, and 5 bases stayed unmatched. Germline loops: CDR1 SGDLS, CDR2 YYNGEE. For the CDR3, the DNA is TGTGCCAGCAGCGTAAAGGCTAGCGGGGTGAACACCGGGGAGCTGTTTTTT. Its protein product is CASSVKASGVNTGELFF.

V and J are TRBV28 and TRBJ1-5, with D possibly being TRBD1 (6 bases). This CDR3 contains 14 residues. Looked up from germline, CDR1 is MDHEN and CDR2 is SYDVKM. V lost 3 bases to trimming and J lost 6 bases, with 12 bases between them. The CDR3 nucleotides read TGTGCCAGCAGTTTTCGGGGGGGCATTCAGCCCCAGCATTTT. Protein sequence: CASSFRGGIQPQHF.

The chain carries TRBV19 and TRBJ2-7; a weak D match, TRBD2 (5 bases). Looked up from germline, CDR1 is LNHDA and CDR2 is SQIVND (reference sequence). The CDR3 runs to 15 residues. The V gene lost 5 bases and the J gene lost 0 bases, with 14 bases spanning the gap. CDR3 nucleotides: TGTGCCAGTAGTGCGGGCCCTCCCGGCTCCTACGAGCAGTACTTC. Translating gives CASSAGPPGSYEQYF.

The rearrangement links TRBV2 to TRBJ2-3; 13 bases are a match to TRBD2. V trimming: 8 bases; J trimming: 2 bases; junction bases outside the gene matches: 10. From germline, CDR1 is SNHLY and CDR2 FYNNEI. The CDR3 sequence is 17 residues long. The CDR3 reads CASLEGLAGLYTDTQYF. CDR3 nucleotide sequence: TGTGCCAGCCTGGAGGGACTAGCGGGGCTCTACACAGATACGCAGTATTTT.

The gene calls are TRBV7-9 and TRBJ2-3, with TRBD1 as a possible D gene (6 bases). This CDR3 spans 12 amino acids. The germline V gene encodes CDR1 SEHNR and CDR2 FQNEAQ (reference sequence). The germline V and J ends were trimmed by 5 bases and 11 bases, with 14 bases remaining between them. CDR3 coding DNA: TGTGCCAGCAGCCCAGGGGCTCCACAGCAGTATTTT. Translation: CASSPGAPQQYF.

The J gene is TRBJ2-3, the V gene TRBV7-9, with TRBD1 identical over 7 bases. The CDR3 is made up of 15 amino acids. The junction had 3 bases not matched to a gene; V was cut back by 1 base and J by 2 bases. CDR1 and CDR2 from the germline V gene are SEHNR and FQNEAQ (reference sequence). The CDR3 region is CASSLGTGDTDTQYF. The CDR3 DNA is TGTGCCAGCAGCTTAGGGACAGGAGACACAGATACGCAGTATTTT.

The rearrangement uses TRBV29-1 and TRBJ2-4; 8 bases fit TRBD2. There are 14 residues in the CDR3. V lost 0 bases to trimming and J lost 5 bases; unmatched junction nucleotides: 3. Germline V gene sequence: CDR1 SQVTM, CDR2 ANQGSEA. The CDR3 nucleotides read TGCAGCGTTGAAGACGCGGGGGGCGAAAACATTCAGTACTTC. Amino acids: CSVEDAGGENIQYF. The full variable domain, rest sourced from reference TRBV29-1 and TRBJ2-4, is SAVISQKPSRDICQRGTSLTIQCQVDSQVTMMFWYRQQPGQSLTLIATANQGSEATYESGFVIDKFPISRPNLTFSTLTVSNMSPEDSSIYLCSVEDAGGENIQYFGAGTRLSVL.

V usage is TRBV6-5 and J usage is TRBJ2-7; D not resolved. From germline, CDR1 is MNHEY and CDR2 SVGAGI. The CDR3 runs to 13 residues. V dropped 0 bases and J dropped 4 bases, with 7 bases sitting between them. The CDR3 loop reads CASSYSQVYEQYF. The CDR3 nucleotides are TGTGCCAGCAGTTACTCTCAGGTTTACGAGCAGTACTTC.

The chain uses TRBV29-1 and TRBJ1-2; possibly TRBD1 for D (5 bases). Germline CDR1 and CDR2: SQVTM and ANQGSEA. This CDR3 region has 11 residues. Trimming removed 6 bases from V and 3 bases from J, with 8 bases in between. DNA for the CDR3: TGCAGCGTGGTGACAGACTATGGCTACACCTTC. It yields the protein CSVVTDYGYTF.

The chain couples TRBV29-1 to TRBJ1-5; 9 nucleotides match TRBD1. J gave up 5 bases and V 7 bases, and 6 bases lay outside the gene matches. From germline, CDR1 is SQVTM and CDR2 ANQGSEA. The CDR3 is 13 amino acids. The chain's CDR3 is CSARQGDYQPQHF. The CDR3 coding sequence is TGCAGCGCCAGACAGGGGGATTATCAGCCCCAGCATTTT.

Here the CDR3 reads CASYAGDRGETQYF. The CDR3 nucleotides read TGTGCCAGTTACGCGGGGGACCGGGGAGAGACCCAGTACTTC. The J gene is TRBJ2-5, the V gene TRBV6-4; TRBD2 aligns across 7 bases. CDR3 length: 14 amino acids. With 9 bases clipped from V and 4 bases from J, the junction kept 11 bases outside the gene matches. The germline gives CDR1 MRHNA, CDR2 SNTAGT.

The CDR3 DNA reads TGTGCCAGCAGCGTAGGGTCAGGGGAAAATAACTATGGCTACACCTTC. Translation: CASSVGSGENNYGYTF. The chain joins TRBV9 to TRBJ1-2; possibly TRBD1 for D (6 bases). This CDR3 has 16 residues. The V end was cut by 0 bases, the J end by 1 base, with 13 bases between. From germline, CDR1 is SGDLS and CDR2 YYNGEE. The variable domain in full, with the rest retrieved from reference TRBV9 and TRBJ1-2, is DSGVTQTPKHLITATGQRVTLRCSPRSGDLSVYWYQQSLDQGLQFLIQYYNGEERAKGNILERFSAQQFPDLHSELNLSSLELGDSALYFCASSVGSGENNYGYTFGSGTRLTVV.

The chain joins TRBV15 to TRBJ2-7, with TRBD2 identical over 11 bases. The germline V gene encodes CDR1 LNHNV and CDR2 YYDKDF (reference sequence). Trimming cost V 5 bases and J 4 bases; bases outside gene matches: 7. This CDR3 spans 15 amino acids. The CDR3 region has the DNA TGTGCCACCAGCGGGGGACTAGCGGAAATTTACGAGCAGTACTTC. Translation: CATSGGLAEIYEQYF.

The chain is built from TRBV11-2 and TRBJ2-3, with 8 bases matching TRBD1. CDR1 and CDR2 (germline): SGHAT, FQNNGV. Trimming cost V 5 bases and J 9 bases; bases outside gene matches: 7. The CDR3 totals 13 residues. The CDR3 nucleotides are TGTGCCAGCAGCCCCCCAGGGGGCCCGACGCAGTATTTT. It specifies CASSPPGGPTQYF.

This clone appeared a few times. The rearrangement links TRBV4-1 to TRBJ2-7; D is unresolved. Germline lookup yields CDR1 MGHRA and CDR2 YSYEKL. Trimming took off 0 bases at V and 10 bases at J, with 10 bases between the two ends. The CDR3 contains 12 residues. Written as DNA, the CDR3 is TGCGCCAGCAGCCAAGATGCTGCGCTACAGTACTTC. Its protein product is CASSQDAALQYF.

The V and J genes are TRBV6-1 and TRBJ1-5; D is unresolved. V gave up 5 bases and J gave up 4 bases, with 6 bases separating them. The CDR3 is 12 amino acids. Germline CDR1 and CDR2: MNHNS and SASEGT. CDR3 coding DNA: TGTGCCAGCAGTTATATAAATCAGCCCCAGCATTTT. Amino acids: CASSYINQPQHF.

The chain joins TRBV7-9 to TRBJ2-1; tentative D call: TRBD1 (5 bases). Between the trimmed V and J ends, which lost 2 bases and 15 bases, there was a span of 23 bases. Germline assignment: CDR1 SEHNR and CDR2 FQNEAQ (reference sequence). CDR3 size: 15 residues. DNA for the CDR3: TGTGCCAGCAGCTTAACCCCGGTGAGGTCGCAGGGATGGTTCTTC. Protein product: CASSLTPVRSQGWFF.